These 20 T cell receptor beta chains share one sample of origin, sequenced in a study of shared clonotypes between healthy human individuals. TCRdb keeps only in-frame clones here, not all; method: immunoSEQ multiplex PCR. The profile shows over a million clones, 98% of them singletons. Sequenced: naive CD4+ T cells sorted from blood. The sample's subset: CD45RA+ positively selected. The receptors were sampled from a man aged 25 to 40 in good health.

The rearrangement links TRBV5-1 to TRBJ1-1; D not certain. The V gene lost 3 bases and the J gene lost 0 bases, with 6 bases spanning the gap. This CDR3 has 13 amino acids. Germline V gene data show CDR1 as SGHRS and CDR2 as YFSETQ. The CDR3 nucleotides are TGCGCCAGCAGCTCCCAATTGAACACTGAAGCTTTCTTT. Amino acids: CASSSQLNTEAFF.

The V and J genes are TRBV4-1 and TRBJ2-7; 12 bases are a match to TRBD2. CDR1 and CDR2 from the germline V gene are MGHRA and YSYEKL. CDR3 length equals 17 residues. The J segment lost 2 bases and the V segment lost 1 base, leaving 6 bases of the junction unmatched. CDR3 sequence reads: CASSQASLAGGPYEQYF. CDR3 coding DNA: TGCGCCAGCAGCCAAGCCTCTCTAGCGGGAGGGCCCTACGAGCAGTACTTC.

The J gene is TRBJ2-3, the V gene TRBV5-1, with D tentatively TRBD2 (5 bases). The CDR3 has 16 residues. Germline lookup yields CDR1 SGHRS and CDR2 YFSETQ. V was cut by 6 bases and J by 2 bases, with 19 bases left in between. CDR3 loop: CASTRGASILTDTQYF. CDR3 nucleotide sequence: TGCGCCAGCACCCGAGGCGCTAGCATTCTCACAGATACGCAGTATTTT.

The gene calls are TRBV18 and TRBJ2-1, with 7 bases fitting TRBD1. With V trimmed by 4 bases and J by 5 bases, 2 bases remained unmatched. The germline CDR1 and CDR2 sequences are KGHSH and LQKENI. The CDR3 runs 13 residues. CDR3 bases: TGTGCCAGCTCACTCGACAGGGACAATGAGCAGTTCTTC. Protein sequence: CASSLDRDNEQFF.

This clone has a single count. This chain uses TRBV10-3 with TRBJ2-2, with D maybe TRBD2 (5 bases). The germline V and J ends were trimmed by 10 bases and 0 bases, with 6 bases remaining between them. CDR1 is ENHRY and CDR2 is SYGVKD in the germline V gene. This CDR3 spans 12 amino acids. DNA of the CDR3: TGTGCCAGTAGCGCGAACACCGGGGAGCTGTTTTTT. Its translation is CASSANTGELFF.

The J gene is TRBJ1-5, the V gene TRBV5-8; D call uncertain. The CDR3 has 13 amino acids. Germline-derived CDR1 and CDR2 are SGHTS and YDEGEE. V was clipped by 0 bases and J by 6 bases, with 7 bases between them. CDR3 sequence reads: CASSLGKGQPQHF. The DNA for the CDR3 is TGTGCCAGCAGCTTGGGTAAGGGTCAGCCCCAGCATTTT.

A single count supports this clone. The J gene is TRBJ2-5, the V gene TRBV2; D is possibly TRBD1 or TRBD2 (6 bases each). Germline CDR1 and CDR2: SNHLY and FYNNEI. The CDR3 length is 15 residues. Trimming shortened V by 2 bases and J by 4 bases, and 14 bases separated the two germline ends. As DNA, the CDR3 is TGTGCCAGCAGTGAAACGGGGGCGGTAGTAGAGACCCAGTACTTC. As protein: CASSETGAVVETQYF.

The chain employs TRBV9 and TRBJ2-1; 8 positions agree with TRBD2. The length of the CDR3 is 15 residues. V was clipped by 3 bases and J by 3 bases; unmatched bases: 5. Germline values: CDR1 SGDLS, CDR2 YYNGEE. CDR3 in DNA: TGTGCCAGCAGCGCTGGGGGACTAGACTACAATGAGCAGTTCTTC. Translating gives CASSAGGLDYNEQFF.

There are a few counts of this clone. This CDR3 is also generated by other DNA sequences in the sample. This sequence joins TRBV5-4 and TRBJ1-2; D not resolved. This CDR3 contains 11 residues. V lost 0 bases and J 3 bases, leaving 0 bases between the germline ends. Germline V gene lookup returns CDR1 SGHNT and CDR2 YYREEE (reference sequence). Here the CDR3 DNA reads TGTGCCAGCAGCTTGGACTATGGCTACACCTTC. Translated, it gives CASSLDYGYTF.

This chain links TRBV9 with TRBJ2-7; D gene unclear. The CDR3 totals 14 residues. The germline CDR1 and CDR2 sequences are SGDLS and YYNGEE. V lost 4 bases, J lost 0 bases, and 11 bases lay in between. As DNA, the CDR3 is TGTGCCAGCAGCACGATTGGGTCCTCCTACGAGCAGTACTTC. Amino acids: CASSTIGSSYEQYF.

The chain is built from TRBV20-1 and TRBJ1-1; D gene unclear. The CDR3 is 10 amino acids. CDR1 and CDR2 (germline): DFQATT, SNEGSKA (reference sequence). The ends were cut back, 4 bases at V and 3 bases at J, with 3 bases in the middle. CDR3 loop: CSAIYTEAFF. CDR3 DNA: TGCAGTGCTATATACACTGAAGCTTTCTTT.

The V call is TRBV18, the J call TRBJ2-4, with D possibly being TRBD1 (6 bases). V lost 3 bases and J 2 bases, leaving 11 bases between the germline ends. Germline V gene sequence: CDR1 KGHSH, CDR2 LQKENI. The CDR3 covers 15 residues. This chain's CDR3 is CASSPARGTKNIQYF. CDR3 coding DNA: TGTGCCAGCTCACCCGCTAGGGGGACCAAAAACATTCAGTACTTC.

The rearrangement joins TRBV27 to TRBJ2-3; 7 bases are a match to TRBD2. V was pared by 7 bases and J by 8 bases, with 27 bases of the junction left unmatched. The CDR3 extends over 19 amino acids. Germline V gives CDR1 MNHEY, CDR2 SMNVEV (reference sequence). The CDR3 reads CASTTGSGMVAPSVGTQYF. CDR3 DNA sequence: TGTGCCAGCACCACCGGGAGCGGGATGGTCGCCCCCTCCGTTGGTACGCAGTATTTT.

The gene calls are TRBV10-1 and TRBJ1-5; 7 bases are a match to TRBD1. The CDR3 is 16 residues long. With V trimmed by 6 bases and J by 3 bases, 11 bases remained unmatched. Germline CDR1 WNHNN, CDR2 SYGVQD (reference sequence). CDR3 region: CASRLGQASLNQPQHF. The CDR3 DNA reads TGCGCCAGCAGACTAGGACAGGCGTCACTCAATCAGCCCCAGCATTTT.

Concerning this clone itself: The same CDR3 can be traced to other DNA sequences in this sample. This chain links TRBV28 with TRBJ2-7, with no clear D. The CDR3 contains 12 residues. With 3 bases removed from V and 3 bases from J, the gap between germline ends came to 6 bases. In germline, CDR1 is MDHEN, CDR2 SYDVKM. Here the CDR3 reads CASSFGFYEQYF. For the CDR3, the DNA is TGTGCCAGCAGTTTTGGTTTCTACGAGCAGTACTTC.

This rearrangement joins TRBV9 to TRBJ2-2; no clear D. The CDR3 has 14 amino acids. Germline CDR1 and CDR2: SGDLS and YYNGEE. V was pared by 0 bases and J by 4 bases, with 7 bases between. CDR3 nucleotide sequence: TGTGCCAGCAGCGTAGTGTCCAGCACCGGGGAGCTGTTTTTT. Protein product: CASSVVSSTGELFF.

The rearrangement joins TRBV5-6 to TRBJ1-2; D is unclear. V shed 2 bases and J shed 6 bases, with 14 bases lying between them. The length of the CDR3 is 14 residues. Germline-derived CDR1 and CDR2 are SGHDT and YYEEEE. The CDR3 DNA follows: TGTGCCAGCAGCTTACCGGGAACCTCAGATGGCTACACCTTC. As protein: CASSLPGTSDGYTF. The full variable domain, in which reference TRBV5-6 and TRBJ1-2 provide the parts outside the CDR3, is DAGVTQSPTHLIKTRGQQVTLRCSPKSGHDTVSWYQQALGQGPQFIFQYYEEEERQRGNFPDRFSGHQFPNYSSELNVNALLLGDSALYLCASSLPGTSDGYTFGSGTRLTVV.

The chain links TRBV7-9 to TRBJ2-1; D gene ambiguous. V lost 6 bases and J 0 bases, leaving 21 bases between the germline ends. The germline CDR1 and CDR2 sequences are SEHNR and FQNEAQ (reference sequence). The CDR3 extends over 18 amino acids. The CDR3 loop reads CASSSFVLAGRSYNEQFF. The CDR3 DNA reads TGTGCCAGCAGTTCTTTTGTCCTCGCCGGGCGCTCCTACAATGAGCAGTTCTTC. The variable domain in full, completed from reference TRBV7-9 and TRBJ2-1, reads DTGVSQNPRHKITKRGQNVTFRCDPISEHNRLYWYRQTLGQGPEFLTYFQNEAQLEKSRLLSDRFSAERPKGSFSTLEIQRTEQGDSAMYLCASSSFVLAGRSYNEQFFGPGTRLTVL.

The chain joins TRBV15 to TRBJ2-2; D is possibly TRBD1 (5 bases). CDR3 length: 16 amino acids. Germline V gene lookup returns CDR1 LNHNV and CDR2 YYDKDF (reference sequence). V lost 1 base and J 5 bases, leaving 14 bases between the germline ends. The CDR3 spells CATSRVVGLGTGELFF. The CDR3 region has the DNA TGTGCCACCAGCAGAGTAGTGGGGCTGGGAACCGGGGAGCTGTTTTTT.

The CDR3 spells CAWRNTGGSSNQPQHF. The CDR3 bases are TGTGCCTGGAGGAATACAGGGGGCTCGAGCAATCAGCCCCAGCATTTT. The chain recombines TRBV30 with TRBJ1-5; 9 bases align to TRBD1. CDR3 length equals 16 residues. In germline, CDR1 is GTSNPN, CDR2 SVGIG (reference sequence). The V segment lost 3 bases and the J segment 1 base; nucleotides outside the gene matches: 7.